Following are 12 T cell receptor beta chains from one sample sequenced in a study of shared clonotypes between healthy human individuals (dated by TCRdb to between 2020 and 2021). For the CD8 naive samples, CD45RO-negative cells were positively selected for CCR7, yielding a CD45RA+CCR7+ population from which TemRA cells were excluded. Libraries were built with the immunoSEQ multiplex PCR assay. TCRdb holds this immuneACCESS table with in-frame rearrangements only. Some clones are missing; in checked studies, unresolved V genes explain under half, and the rest has no known cause. Across this sample there are hundreds of thousands of clones, with approximately 95% seen only once. Together, the top ten hold over 0.09% of the sample. Material: naive CD8+ T cells sorted from blood. Read against the paper, the sample's cell subset or site label means: CD45RA+CCR7+. Every receptor here comes from a woman in her 30s in good health.

The chain employs TRBV7-2 and TRBJ2-5; D perhaps matches TRBD2 (6 bases). Trimming took 5 bases from V and 2 from J, leaving 12 bases between them. Germline V CDR1 and CDR2: SGHTA, FQGNSA. The CDR3 has 14 amino acids. The CDR3 loop is CASSPSSVQETQYF. CDR3 sequence (DNA): TGTGCCAGCAGCCCGTCTAGCGTACAAGAGACCCAGTACTTC.

The genes are TRBV2 and TRBJ1-3, with unresolved D. Germline V lookup: CDR1 SNHLY, CDR2 FYNNEI. Trimming took 6 bases from V and 2 from J, leaving 11 bases between them. CDR3 length: 14 residues. CDR3: CASRSEGTGNTIYF. CDR3 nucleotides: TGTGCCAGCAGGTCGGAAGGGACTGGAAACACCATATATTTT. Combining the CDR3 with reference TRBV2 and TRBJ1-3 gives the whole variable domain EPEVTQTPSHQVTQMGQEVILRCVPISNHLYFYWYRQILGQKVEFLVSFYNNEISEKSEIFDDQFSVERPDGSNFTLKIRSTKLEDSAMYFCASRSEGTGNTIYFGEGSWLTVV.

V and J are TRBV4-1 and TRBJ2-1, with D maybe TRBD2 (6 bases). The CDR3 runs 13 residues. Germline V lookup: CDR1 MGHRA, CDR2 YSYEKL. V lost 0 bases and J 10 bases, leaving 10 bases between the germline ends. The CDR3, as DNA: TGCGCCAGCAGCCAAGAAAGGGACTGGGAGCAGTTCTTC. As protein: CASSQERDWEQFF.

As to this clone: Different DNA sequences within this sample yield the same CDR3. The chain combines TRBV28 with TRBJ1-1; D gene unclear. Germline CDR1 reads MDHEN; CDR2 reads SYDVKM. The CDR3 has 12 residues. The germline V and J ends were trimmed by 5 bases and 1 base, with 5 bases remaining between them. In DNA, the CDR3 is TGTGCCAGCAGTCCCTGGAACACTGAAGCTTTCTTT. It yields the protein CASSPWNTEAFF. The entire variable domain, with the rest obtained from reference TRBV28 and TRBJ1-1, is as follows: DVKVTQSSRYLVKRTGEKVFLECVQDMDHENMFWYRQDPGLGLRLIYFSYDVKMKEKGDIPEGYSVSREKKERFSLILESASTNQTSMYLCASSPWNTEAFFGQGTRLTVV.

The V and J genes are TRBV10-3 and TRBJ2-7; 9 bases map to TRBD2. Germline CDR1 reads ENHRY; CDR2 reads SYGVKD. Trimming cost V 6 bases and J 5 bases; bases outside gene matches: 8. The CDR3 loop spans 14 amino acids. The CDR3 nucleotides are TGTGCCATCAGCCATGGGACTAGCCAGGACGAGCAGTACTTC. It codes for CAISHGTSQDEQYF.

The rearrangement joins TRBV6-5 to TRBJ2-3; TRBD2 matches at 8 bases. The germline V gene has CDR1 MNHEY and CDR2 SVGAGI. CDR3 length: 15 amino acids. V was pared by 7 bases and J by 4 bases, with 10 bases of the junction left unmatched. Written as DNA, the CDR3 is TGTGCCAGCAAATTTCGGGAGGGCCGGCCAGATACGCAGTATTTT. The encoded protein is CASKFREGRPDTQYF.

This chain links TRBV28 with TRBJ2-7; D possibly matches TRBD1 or TRBD2 (5 bases each). Germline V gene sequence: CDR1 MDHEN, CDR2 SYDVKM. The V end lost 10 bases, the J end lost 6 bases, and 19 bases lay between the germline ends. CDR3 length: 13 amino acids. The CDR3 loop is CATAGGGTAEQYF. The CDR3 bases are TGTGCCACCGCCGGTGGGGGAACGGCCGAGCAGTACTTC.

J is TRBJ1-2 and V is TRBV27, with D perhaps matching TRBD1 (6 bases). Trimming cost V 11 bases and J 0 bases, with 19 bases left between them. The CDR3 contains 15 residues. The germline V gene has CDR1 MNHEY and CDR2 SMNVEV (reference sequence). The CDR3 loop reads CASTAPGHTNYGYTF. The CDR3 DNA reads as TGTGCCTCCACTGCCCCGGGACATACTAACTATGGCTACACCTTC.

This chain joins TRBV28 and TRBJ2-5; weak D call: TRBD2 (6 bases). Gene TRBJ2-7 matches the end of the DNA better, so the J call may be wrong. This CDR3 has 13 amino acids. Germline loops: CDR1 MDHEN, CDR2 SYDVKM. This chain's CDR3 is CASRGGESYEQYF. Written as DNA, the CDR3 is TGTGCCAGCAGGGGCGGGGAAAGCTACGAGCAGTACTTC.

The chain is built from TRBV28 and TRBJ2-5, with 7 bases fitting TRBD2. The V gene's germline CDR1 is MDHEN and CDR2 SYDVKM. CDR3 length: 14 amino acids. Trimming took 7 bases from V and 1 from J; bases not matched to a gene: 6. CDR3 region: CASNSPGGQETQYF. CDR3 in DNA: TGTGCCAGCAACTCGCCGGGAGGCCAAGAGACCCAGTACTTC. Full variable domain (outside the CDR3, taken from reference TRBV28 and TRBJ2-5): DVKVTQSSRYLVKRTGEKVFLECVQDMDHENMFWYRQDPGLGLRLIYFSYDVKMKEKGDIPEGYSVSREKKERFSLILESASTNQTSMYLCASNSPGGQETQYFGPGTRLLVL.

The sample holds one count of this clone. Other DNA sequences in this specimen translate into the identical CDR3. The rearrangement joins TRBV27 to TRBJ2-1; a weak D match, TRBD2 (7 bases). With 2 bases removed from V and 4 bases from J, the gap between germline ends came to 12 bases. CDR3 length: 15 amino acids. Germline V gene data show CDR1 as MNHEY and CDR2 as SMNVEV (reference sequence). CDR3 loop: CASSLGGAAYNEQFF. As DNA, the CDR3 is TGTGCCAGCAGTTTAGGGGGGGCCGCATACAATGAGCAGTTCTTC.

The chain uses TRBV10-3 and TRBJ2-5; 9 positions agree with TRBD2. The CDR3 contains 15 residues. The germline V gene has CDR1 ENHRY and CDR2 SYGVKD. The V gene end was trimmed by 8 bases and the J gene end by 4 bases; junction bases not matched to a gene: 11. CDR3 DNA sequence: TGTGCCATCGGCCTAGAATTAGCGGGAGTAGAGACCCAGTACTTC. It translates to CAIGLELAGVETQYF.